The subject of this entry is one T cell receptor (beta chain). Its antigen is still unknown. A much larger clone is a single base away; this may be a read error. The data were obtained in a study of T cell repertoires in cytomegalovirus infection. Study background: An indication of both CMV infection and matching HLA type came from public TCR beta signatures.

J was trimmed by 6 bases and V by 6 bases; bases with no gene match: 10. CDR3 length equals 14 residues. MiXCR, run by TCRdb on the reads, gives a single entry per CDR3 protein. Altogether about 440,000 distinct CDR3 sequences are present, about 33% being singletons, with the ten largest covering approximately 14%. Points from the study as a whole: In two of eight donors, the top clonotype was HLA-C-restricted CMV-specific.

Sequenced input: PBMCs. The receptor's source is a human donor in good health (CMV status not recorded). Some clones in this sample may be carry-over from other donors' samples. V gene TRBV12-3 or TRBV12-4 combines with J gene TRBJ1-1; 7 positions match TRBD1. DNA for the CDR3: TGTGCCAGCAGGGGGGACAGCCTGAGGGCTGAAGCTTTCTTT. Translating it yields CASRGDSLRAEAFF.